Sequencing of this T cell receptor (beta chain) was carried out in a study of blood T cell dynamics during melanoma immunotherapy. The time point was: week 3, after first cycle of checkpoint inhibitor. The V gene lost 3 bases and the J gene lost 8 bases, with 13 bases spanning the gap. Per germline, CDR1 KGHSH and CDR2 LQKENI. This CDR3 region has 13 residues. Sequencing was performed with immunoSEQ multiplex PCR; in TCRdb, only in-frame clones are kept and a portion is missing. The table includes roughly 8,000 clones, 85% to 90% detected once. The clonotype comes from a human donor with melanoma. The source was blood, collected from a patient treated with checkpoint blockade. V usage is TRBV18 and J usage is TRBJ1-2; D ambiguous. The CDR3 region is CASSPGWGGGYTF. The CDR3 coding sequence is TGTGCCAGCTCACCGGGATGGGGTGGCGGCTACACCTTC.